Included here is one TCR beta chain sequence, with context. There are a few counts of this clonotype. Its binding antigen is unknown. Per-base quality was not reported, and no clone a single base away is much larger than it. The label giving this sample's treatment or condition can be read as: approximately 9-day PBMC culture with coronavirus spike peptide pools or control peptides (ViraFEST assay). The ViraFEST assay, used in the study, expanded antigen-specific T cells with peptide pools and then identified the expanded clonotypes through TCR sequencing. The convalescent patients' positive SARS-CoV-2 PCR tests were from March to December 2020, which was before the Alpha, Beta and Delta variants emerged in the United States. More than 1.5 million PBMCs per well were cultured in IMDM with roughly 5% human AB serum and roughly 9.3 IU/ml IL-2, plus 10 ug/ml peptide pools. On days 3 and 7, half of the culture medium was replaced with fresh IL-2-containing medium. After around 11 days of culture, CD4+ T cells were isolated by negative selection using the EasySep CD4+ T cell isolation kit. Ficoll-Paque Plus gradient centrifugation was used to isolate PBMCs from whole blood, and the isolated PBMCs were then either used fresh or cryopreserved at -140C. Each culture condition was generally run in triplicate wells.

This sample was taken from a study of vaccination and CD4 T cells after COVID-19 (dated by TCRdb to between 2021 and 2022). Turning to the overall study: Convalescent patients had a positive SARS-CoV-2 result on nasal swab PCR, and of these patients, several had mild disease and one had severe disease. Six males and four females were included in the convalescent cohort, with two Hispanic individuals, seven Caucasians, two Asians and one multiracial person represented. Each participant got two doses of either the Pfizer-BioNTech BNT162b2 vaccine (n=8) or the Moderna mRNA-1273 vaccine (n=2). Post-COVID blood samples from convalescent patients were collected a median of approximately 100 days after diagnosis, with a range of roughly 35 to 180 days. Post-vaccine blood samples were taken a median of approximately 70 days after the second vaccine dose, with a range of roughly 14 to 250 days. For stimulating the cultures, overlapping spike peptide pools were used, derived from SARS-CoV-2 as well as from the common cold coronaviruses HCoV-NL63, HCoV-OC43 and HCoV-229E. Control cultures received a CEFX viral epitope pool as the positive control, an HIV-1 Nef peptide pool as the negative control, or no peptide. In around ten COVID-19 convalescent patients and a few infection-naive healthy vaccine recipients, the spike-specific CD4+ TCR repertoire before mRNA vaccination was compared with the repertoire after mRNA vaccination.

The CDR3 contains 14 residues, cysteine and phenylalanine counted. Only the CDR3 DNA stays, 42 bases, in frame from base 1. The junction shows trimming of 6 bases on V and 3 bases on J, and the gene matches do not reach 5 bases of it. The germline V gene encodes CDR1 MNHNS and CDR2 SASEGT. Beyond this particular receptor, the publication reports: In convalescent patients, a median 86.3% of post-vaccine SARS-CoV-2-reactive clones were detected only after vaccination, and vaccine-specific priming was suggested by this finding. The median count of SARS-CoV-2-reactive clonotypes went up from 20 to 25 after infection to 38 after vaccination, although the change was not significant. The study included relatively few convalescent patients and did not analyze early timepoints after natural infection. Of the vaccine-specific clones found in convalescent patients, nearly all (304 of 307) were mono-reactive for SARS-CoV-2 spike instead of being cross-reactive with common cold coronaviruses.

Library preparation employed PCR. At the Johns Hopkins FTIC core, DNA from the cultured CD4+ T cells underwent TCR sequencing with the Oncomine TCR Beta short-read assay. Genomic DNA was extracted from the cultured CD4+ T cells with the QIAamp micro DNA kit. The Oncomine TCR Beta libraries from cultured CD4+ T cells were pooled using unique dual indexes and then sequenced on an Illumina iSeq 100. The paper's data handling went like this. Non-productive sequences were filtered out, and CDR3s that did not start with C, did not end with F or W, or were shorter than 7 amino acids were discarded. Antigen-specific clonotypes were identified using the MANAFEST web application through comparison of peptide-stimulated wells with reference and other culture wells. Positive clones required FDR below 0.05, an odds ratio above 5, and productive frequency above 0.1% in at least two of three replicate wells. A clonotype counted as cross-reactive if it showed significant expansion both in the SARS-CoV-2 spike wells and in at least one common cold coronavirus spike condition. Using R version 3.6.1, CDR3 homology was evaluated through Levenshtein distances (stringdist) along with unrooted phylogenetic trees (ape). TCRdb cleaned the public reads at Q25 with fastp, built clones with MiXCR and kept in-frame beta chains. Here each entry gathers all rows of one CDR3 protein and keeps the most common genes and DNA. The V and J calls were determined by TCRdb, not by the authors. The sample contains 9,500 to 12,000 distinct CDR3 sequences, about 61% of them found a single time. Of the sample, roughly 25% falls within the top ten clones.

The chain is assembled from TRBV6-1 and TRBJ1-2; TRBD1 fits 9 bases in the junction. Material: CD4+ T cells from blood, cultured in vitro, obtained before SARS-CoV-2 vaccination. This clonotype originated in a human donor who had recovered from COVID-19. The nucleotides read TGTGCCAGCAGACGAGACAGGGGGGACTATGGCTACACCTTC. It codes for CASRRDRGDYGYTF.